What follows are 23 T cell receptor beta chains derived from one specimen sequenced in a study of response to subunit inactivated influenza vaccine. In TCRdb, the RT-PCR reads were re-called with MiXCR into one record per CDR3 protein. This sample has about 580,000 distinct CDR3 sequences; about 14% occur once, and the top ten carry more than 9.5%. Here the sequenced sample was PBMCs from blood, taken 11 to 12 days after vaccination. These receptors all come from a man in his fifties or sixties who received an inactivated influenza vaccine.

The sample holds a few counts of this clonotype. V is TRBV9 and J is TRBJ2-1; TRBD1 might be the D (5 bases). CDR3 length: 14 residues. Per germline, CDR1 SGDLS and CDR2 YYNGEE. The V gene lost 0 bases and the J gene lost 3 bases, with 7 bases spanning the gap. The CDR3 reads CASSVGQGYNEQFF. CDR3 coding DNA: TGTGCCAGCAGCGTAGGGCAGGGCTACAATGAGCAGTTCTTC.

A few counts support this clonotype. The J gene is TRBJ1-1, the V gene TRBV28; 8 bases agree with TRBD1. The CDR3 contains 12 residues. CDR1 is MDHEN and CDR2 is SYDVKM in the germline V gene. The V and J ends lost 3 bases and 11 bases, in that order; junction bases with no gene match: 5. The CDR3 loop reads CASSLPRGPAFF. The CDR3 DNA sequence: TGTGCCAGCAGTTTGCCCAGGGGGCCTGCTTTCTTT.

This clonotype was recorded a few times. DNA of the CDR3: TGTGCCAGCAGCCGCCGGCTAGCGGGAGGGGGAAGCGAGCAGTACTTC. Protein: CASSRRLAGGGSEQYF. The chain employs TRBV5-6 and TRBJ2-7; 12 bases agree with TRBD2. Germline CDR1 and CDR2: SGHDT and YYEEEE. CDR3 length: 16 residues. V dropped 4 bases and J dropped 6; count of bases not matched to a gene: 11. Variable domain in full (rest from reference TRBV5-6 and TRBJ2-7): DAGVTQSPTHLIKTRGQQVTLRCSPKSGHDTVSWYQQALGQGPQFIFQYYEEEERQRGNFPDRFSGHQFPNYSSELNVNALLLGDSALYLCASSRRLAGGGSEQYFGPGTRLTVT.

Only a few counts were recorded for this clonotype. The chain uses TRBV6-1 and TRBJ1-5; D may be TRBD1 (5 bases). CDR3 length equals 13 residues. Trimming left V 10 bases short and J 7 bases short, with 17 bases between. The germline V gene encodes CDR1 MNHNS and CDR2 SASEGT. The CDR3 sequence: CATTGSPGQPQHF. CDR3 DNA sequence: TGTGCCACCACGGGGTCCCCAGGGCAGCCCCAGCATTTT.

V is TRBV10-3 and J is TRBJ2-2; D not certain. Germline loops: CDR1 ENHRY, CDR2 SYGVKD. Trimming removed 1 base at V and 0 bases at J, with 9 bases between. The CDR3 sequence is 16 residues long. CDR3 nucleotide sequence: TGTGCCATCAGTGAGTGGAAGCCTTCGAACACCGGGGAGCTGTTTTTT. Translated, it gives CAISEWKPSNTGELFF.

The chain combines TRBV24-1 with TRBJ1-2; 7 bases agree with TRBD1. V gave up 4 bases and J gave up 8 bases; unmatched junction bases: 9. Germline V gene lookup returns CDR1 KGHDR and CDR2 SFDVKD. The CDR3 totals 14 residues. The CDR3 DNA reads TGTGCCACCAGTGACCCTCGACAGGGACGGGGCTACACCTTC. Protein sequence: CATSDPRQGRGYTF.

This clonotype was seen more than once but under ten times. This sequence joins TRBV20-1 and TRBJ2-3; TRBD2 matches 9 bases. CDR1 and CDR2 (germline): DFQATT, SNEGSKA (reference sequence). The CDR3 runs to 15 residues. The CDR3 is CSLAGLRTRTDTQYF. The CDR3 DNA is TGCAGCCTAGCGGGACTAAGAACCCGCACAGATACGCAGTATTTT.

This clonotype was seen at least ten times. The CDR3 bases are TGTGCCAGCAGGGGGATCAGGGGAGTTGAGGGGAACACTGAAGCTTTCTTT. Protein product: CASRGIRGVEGNTEAFF. The chain is built from TRBV12-3 or TRBV12-4 and TRBJ1-1; D is possibly TRBD1 (6 bases). This CDR3 is 17 amino acids long. V was cut by 6 bases and J by 1 base, with 21 bases left in between.

There are a few counts of this clonotype. V and J are TRBV29-1 and TRBJ2-1, with D perhaps TRBD2 (6 bases). The CDR3 consists of 13 residues. V lost 7 bases and J lost 6, with 16 bases in between. Germline V gene sequence: CDR1 SQVTM, CDR2 ANQGSEA. The DNA for the CDR3 is TGCAGCGACCTGACTAGTGATTTCAATGAGCAGTTCTTC. This codes for CSDLTSDFNEQFF.

This clonotype was detected ten times or more. The rearrangement joins TRBV6-5 to TRBJ1-2, with 7 positions matching TRBD1. The CDR3 spans 12 residues. J lost 10 bases, V lost 3 bases, and 5 bases had no gene match. Germline CDR1 MNHEY, CDR2 SVGAGI. The CDR3, as DNA: TGTGCCAGCAGTTATAAGACAGGGCACTACACCTTC. It encodes CASSYKTGHYTF.

This clonotype has just a few counts. The chain employs TRBV2 and TRBJ2-1; tentatively, D is TRBD2 (6 bases). Looked up from germline, CDR1 is SNHLY and CDR2 is FYNNEI. Trimming left V 5 bases short and J 4 bases short, with 18 bases between. The CDR3 has 16 residues. CDR3 amino acids: CASSSRETTRYNEQFF. The CDR3 coding sequence is TGTGCCAGCAGTAGCCGGGAGACCACTCGATACAATGAGCAGTTCTTC.

Only a few counts were recorded for this clonotype. The rearrangement joins TRBV20-1 to TRBJ2-4; possibly TRBD1 or TRBD2 for D (5 bases each). In germline, CDR1 is DFQATT, CDR2 SNEGSKA (reference sequence). V lost 2 bases, J lost 1 base, and 12 bases lay in between. This CDR3 has 15 residues. The CDR3 spells CSARLGVGAKNIQYF. Written as DNA, the CDR3 is TGCAGTGCTAGATTGGGGGTAGGGGCCAAAAACATTCAGTACTTC.

This clonotype came up many times. The chain couples TRBV5-1 to TRBJ1-4; D uncertain. Germline CDR1 reads SGHRS; CDR2 reads YFSETQ. The CDR3 is 16 amino acids. V was trimmed by 3 bases and J by 1 base, leaving 13 bases between them. CDR3 region: CASSWSTSGTNEKLFF. The CDR3 DNA follows: TGCGCCAGCAGCTGGTCCACAAGCGGAACTAATGAAAAACTGTTTTTT.

V gene TRBV6-5 combines with J gene TRBJ2-3; TRBD2 matches at 7 bases. Germline lookup yields CDR1 MNHEY and CDR2 SVGAGI. V was pared by 4 bases and J by 6 bases, with 7 bases of the junction left unmatched. The CDR3 has 14 residues. The CDR3 nucleotides are TGTGCCAGCAGTTTCGGACTAGGTGGGGATACGCAGTATTTT. Residues: CASSFGLGGDTQYF.

This clonotype occurred a few times. The chain carries TRBV6-6 and TRBJ2-5, with 7 bases matching TRBD1. The CDR3 totals 13 residues. The germline V gene encodes CDR1 MNHNY and CDR2 SVGAGI (reference sequence). With V trimmed by 7 bases and J by 6 bases, 8 bases remained unmatched. In nucleotides, the CDR3 is TGTGCCAGCACTAAGGGGACAGAGCAGACCCAGTACTTC. It encodes CASTKGTEQTQYF.

This clonotype was detected only a few times. The genes are TRBV11-2 and TRBJ2-5; no reliable D call. V lost 9 bases, J lost 0 bases, and 14 bases lay in between. CDR3 length equals 14 residues. Germline CDR1 is SGHAT and CDR2 is FQNNGV. CDR3: CASLKSRYQETQYF. CDR3 bases: TGTGCCAGTCTGAAATCCAGGTACCAAGAGACCCAGTACTTC.

The V call is TRBV20-1, the J call TRBJ2-5; TRBD1 matches 9 bases. The CDR3 is made up of 16 amino acids. Germline CDR1 reads DFQATT; CDR2 reads SNEGSKA (reference sequence). V was pared by 6 bases and J by 0 bases, with 11 bases of the junction left unmatched. The CDR3 sequence: CSARTGAPGDQETQYF. The DNA of the CDR3 is TGCAGTGCGAGGACAGGGGCCCCAGGGGACCAAGAGACCCAGTACTTC.

This chain connects TRBV10-3 to TRBJ2-5; TRBD1 matches at 8 bases. The germline V gene encodes CDR1 ENHRY and CDR2 SYGVKD. The CDR3 is 13 amino acids. The ends lost 6 bases at V and 3 bases at J; junction bases unmatched: 3. The CDR3 sequence: CAIRVQGEETQYF. CDR3 DNA sequence: TGTGCCATCAGGGTACAGGGGGAAGAGACCCAGTACTTC.

This clonotype was picked up a small number of times. This sequence joins TRBV9 and TRBJ2-1, with D tentatively TRBD1 or TRBD2 (5 bases each). V shed 0 bases and J shed 3 bases, with 10 bases lying between them. This CDR3 has 15 amino acids. The V gene's germline CDR1 is SGDLS and CDR2 YYNGEE. CDR3 sequence reads: CASSVEWGIYNEQFF. For the CDR3, the DNA is TGTGCCAGCAGCGTAGAGTGGGGGATCTACAATGAGCAGTTCTTC.

The rearrangement uses TRBV5-1 and TRBJ2-3, with 10 nucleotides matching TRBD1. The CDR3 extends over 14 amino acids. V lost 6 bases, J lost 2 bases, and 3 bases stayed unmatched. The germline V gene encodes CDR1 SGHRS and CDR2 YFSETQ. The CDR3 sequence: CASTGTGDTDTQYF. The CDR3 DNA sequence: TGCGCCAGCACCGGGACAGGGGACACAGATACGCAGTATTTT.

The rearrangement links TRBV28 to TRBJ1-2; the D gene is possibly TRBD1 (5 bases). The V gene lost 10 bases and the J gene lost 4 bases, with 13 bases spanning the gap. Germline V gene sequence: CDR1 MDHEN, CDR2 SYDVKM. CDR3 length: 12 amino acids. CDR3 coding DNA: TGTGCCATCCAAGGGACCGTCTATGGCTACACCTTC. It codes for CAIQGTVYGYTF.

The chain joins TRBV7-2 to TRBJ2-3, with D perhaps TRBD1 (6 bases). From germline, CDR1 is SGHTA and CDR2 FQGNSA. The CDR3 length is 15 residues. Trimming pared 3 bases from V and 0 bases from J, leaving 10 bases between. The CDR3: CASSFWGTSTDTQYF. CDR3 coding DNA: TGTGCCAGCAGCTTTTGGGGGACAAGCACAGATACGCAGTATTTT.

There are many counts of this clonotype. The chain is built from TRBV5-1 and TRBJ2-5; 9 bases fit TRBD1. Losses at the gene ends were 1 base for V and 2 bases for J; bases not matched to a gene: 12. Looked up from germline, CDR1 is SGHRS and CDR2 is YFSETQ. The length of the CDR3 is 18 residues. The CDR3 sequence: CASSLKGNRGLYQETQYF. The CDR3 DNA reads as TGCGCCAGCAGCTTGAAAGGGAACAGGGGGCTTTATCAAGAGACCCAGTACTTC.